This T cell receptor beta chain was captured in a study of T cells in Graves' hyperthyroidism and ophthalmopathy. This clonotype has ten or more counts. Its antigen remains unidentified. Stable Graves' hyperthyroidism meant no ophthalmopathy progression within 18 months. Those with hyperthyroidism were 18 to 65 years old, newly diagnosed, and ill for under 2 months. Used for diagnoses were clinical symptoms, serum thyroxine and TRAb, thyroid ultrasound and orbital computed tomography. Trimming shortened V by 0 bases and J by 0 bases, and 9 bases separated the two germline ends. Germline V gene data show CDR1 as SGHRS and CDR2 as YFSETQ. CDR3 length: 15 amino acids. From RNA transcripts, TCR beta CDR3 regions were amplified. First-round RT-PCR of the TCR CDR3 relied on the HTBI primer set. TCRdb re-called the multiplex PCR reads with MiXCR, one entry per CDR3 protein. Among around 200,000 distinct CDR3 sequences listed, about a sixth were seen once.

Study findings and constraints: Ophthalmopathy and stable hyperthyroidism were separated by a 13 V-J model.

Sample: blood. V gene TRBV5-1 combines with J gene TRBJ1-2, with D unresolved. This clonotype originated in a middle-aged man with Graves' hyperthyroidism. In DNA, the CDR3 is TGCGCCAGCAGCTTGGTACCATTCGCTAACTATGGCTACACCTTC. Its protein product is CASSLVPFANYGYTF.